This T cell receptor beta chain was obtained from a study of blood T cell repertoires in COVID-19. Overall study context: Collection of acute and convalescent COVID-19 samples took place in the United States, Italy and Spain. Nucleic acid was either cDNA or gDNA, and it came from T cells, B-cell-depleted T cells, or PBMCs.

The authors' processing: Amplifying reference gene primers gave estimates of nucleated cell counts. Clones were read by immunoSEQ multiplex PCR, and TCRdb kept only the in-frame ones, dropping some. Clone size and the V and J calls come from that table; the DNA yielded D and trimming. Altogether more than 110,000 clones are present, 70% to 90% being singletons, with the ten largest covering about 3.2%. The sequencing sample was made of peripheral blood. The source of this sequence is a man aged 45-60 years with acute or convalescent COVID-19.

The CDR3: CASGAWTLNTEAFF. The CDR3 bases are TGTGCTAGTGGGGCGTGGACTTTGAACACTGAAGCTTTCTTT. V and J are TRBV12-5 and TRBJ1-1; D call uncertain. This CDR3 spans 14 amino acids. The V gene lost 6 bases and the J gene lost 0 bases, with 11 bases spanning the gap. Germline V gene data show CDR1 as LGHNT and CDR2 as FRNRAP.